This record looks at one TCR beta chain sequence and its context. No antigen is known for it. Germline CDR1 and CDR2: SGHRS and YFSETQ. This CDR3 has 16 residues. The V segment lost 4 bases and the J segment 2 bases; nucleotides outside the gene matches: 8. In TCRdb, the 5' RACE reads were re-called with MiXCR into one record per CDR3 protein. The table lists approximately 270,000 distinct CDR3 sequences, 15% to 20% of them singletons, with about 23% in the top ten. The data are from a study of T-cell memory formation after mild COVID-19. Study-level points and caveats: There was a balanced CD4/CD8 profile in clones contracting day 15 to 85, and later expanders leaned CD4+. Shrinking CD4+ clones were chiefly CM and EM; CD8+ ones were chiefly EMRA. Researchers found some responding clones in pre-infection memory, a sign that cross-reactive memory joined. Among clones peaking at day 37 in the second wave, SARS-CoV-2 specificity remained unconfirmed.

V and J are TRBV5-1 and TRBJ2-1, with 8 bases identical to TRBD2. Sequenced: PBMCs or a T cell subset sorted from them (not recorded which). The source is a man aged 18 to 29 who had mild COVID-19 (a few samples of this study predate the infection). Cell type and time point are not known. The CDR3 DNA reads as TGCGCCAGCAGCGTAGATAGCGGGGCCACCTACAATGAGCAGTTCTTC. This gives the protein CASSVDSGATYNEQFF.